This TCR beta chain stems from a study of blood T cell repertoires in COVID-19 (dated by TCRdb to 2020 to 2022). In terms of the full investigation: Samples from collaborators originated in the United States, Italy and Spain and spanned both the acute and convalescent phases of COVID-19. The prospective study material was composed of cDNA or gDNA derived from T cells, B-cell-depleted T cells, or PBMCs. Deeply sampled blood TCRbeta repertoires from subjects exposed to, actively infected with, or recovered from COVID-19 were included in the dataset. The repertoires were made available in a free public database intended to serve as a resource for research on the immune response to SARS-CoV-2. Samples were obtained from the ongoing ImmuneRACE study (first 160 participants) and from over 1,000 subjects provided by 6 global collaborators. Nearly every sample came with metadata listing a de-identified subject ID, COVID-19 status, age in years and sex. Where available, HLA class I and class II types were taken from metadata supplied by the sample provider and were not determined by assay-based typing.

Here is what the overall study found, with its caveats: How much clinical and demographic metadata was included differed by source and by participant, and the metadata was provided uncurated.

The immunoSEQ Assay, a bias-controlled multiplex PCR, was used to amplify TCRbeta CDR3 regions from genomic DNA. The authors processed their data as follows. Nucleated cell counts per sample were estimated from amplification of reference gene primers within the assay. To quantify the absolute abundance of each unique TCRbeta CDR3 rearrangement, sequence reads were collapsed and filtered. For each sample, productive Simpson clonality was calculated by taking the square root of Simpson's diversity index across productive rearrangements. TCRdb carries this immuneACCESS record with in-frame sequences only. Its versions omit some clonotypes, under half of them owing to an unresolved V gene in the studies checked, with the rest unexplained. From that table come the V and J calls and clone size; the DNA was used to work out D and trimming. The sample table records more than 95,000 clones; 81% of these occur just once. The ten top clones hold 17% of the sample.

Regarding this clone: Its antigen is unknown. No per-base quality is available; no much larger clone lies one base away.

As encoded in the germline V gene, CDR1 is MNHEY while CDR2 is SVGEGT. The CDR3 sequence holds 14 residues, the cysteine and phenylalanine included. Only CDR3 DNA remains: 42 bases, in frame from the first base. V has 5 bases trimmed and J has 5 bases trimmed; junction bases matching no gene number 7. In Seattle, one collaborating source enrolled patients while the infection was active and tracked those patients longitudinally over the course of disease. The collaborating institutions used their own protocols to collect whole blood in K2EDTA tubes. Collaborator samples were shipped for TCRbeta analysis as frozen whole blood, isolated PBMCs, or DNA extracted from either sample type.

The sequenced material came from peripheral blood. This clonotype was sampled from a man under 40 with COVID-19, enrolled during active disease. The V gene is TRBV6-2 or TRBV6-3 and the J gene is TRBJ2-5; 8 of the junction bases match TRBD1. The sequenced DNA is TGTGCCAGCAGTATACAGGGGGTAGGGGAGACCCAGTACTTC. It translates to CASSIQGVGETQYF.